This T cell receptor (beta chain) was profiled in a study of blood T cells in healthy people across ages. Together with a sample-barcoded 5' primer, a J-beta primer mix was included in a second PCR lasting about 6 to 11 cycles. Samples each returned at least 2.5 million CDR3-containing paired-end reads. TCRdb re-analysed the 5' RACE reads in MiXCR, keeping a single row per CDR3 protein. The sample lists fewer than 800,000 distinct CDR3 sequences; around 32% were seen once. This clonotype showed up many times. V was cut by 0 bases and J by 2 bases, with 5 bases left in between. CDR1 and CDR2 (germline): DFQATT, SNEGSKA (reference sequence). The CDR3 is 13 residues long.

Sequenced input: blood. J is TRBJ2-1 and V is TRBV20-1; D call uncertain. The receptor was isolated from an elderly woman in good health. CDR3 nucleotides: TGCAGTGCTAGAGAACGGCCCTACAATGAGCAGTTCTTC. Protein: CSARERPYNEQFF.